A single count supports the clone carrying this TCR beta chain. The target antigen is unknown. The data originate from a study of T cells in localized non-small cell lung cancer. General study findings and limits: Out of the top 100 tumor clones, a median 57 were seen in adjacent lung. Sequence data derive from only one tumor region, so heterogeneity remains possible.

Sequenced by immunoSEQ multiplex PCR; TCRdb stores in-frame clones only, minus some. The sample yields some 14,000 clones, approximately 84% seen once. This clonotype originated in a female donor older than 55 with stage I squamous cell lung carcinoma. The specimen comprised peripheral blood, sampled before any cancer treatment.

In DNA, the CDR3 is TGTGCCAGCAGCTTGATCAGGGAGGATGGCTACACCTTC. It yields the protein CASSLIREDGYTF. The chain is built from TRBV7-9 and TRBJ1-2, with D possibly being TRBD1 (5 bases). There are 13 residues in the CDR3. CDR1 is SEHNR, CDR2 FQNEAQ, per germline (reference sequence). V shed 3 bases and J shed 6 bases, with 11 bases lying between them.